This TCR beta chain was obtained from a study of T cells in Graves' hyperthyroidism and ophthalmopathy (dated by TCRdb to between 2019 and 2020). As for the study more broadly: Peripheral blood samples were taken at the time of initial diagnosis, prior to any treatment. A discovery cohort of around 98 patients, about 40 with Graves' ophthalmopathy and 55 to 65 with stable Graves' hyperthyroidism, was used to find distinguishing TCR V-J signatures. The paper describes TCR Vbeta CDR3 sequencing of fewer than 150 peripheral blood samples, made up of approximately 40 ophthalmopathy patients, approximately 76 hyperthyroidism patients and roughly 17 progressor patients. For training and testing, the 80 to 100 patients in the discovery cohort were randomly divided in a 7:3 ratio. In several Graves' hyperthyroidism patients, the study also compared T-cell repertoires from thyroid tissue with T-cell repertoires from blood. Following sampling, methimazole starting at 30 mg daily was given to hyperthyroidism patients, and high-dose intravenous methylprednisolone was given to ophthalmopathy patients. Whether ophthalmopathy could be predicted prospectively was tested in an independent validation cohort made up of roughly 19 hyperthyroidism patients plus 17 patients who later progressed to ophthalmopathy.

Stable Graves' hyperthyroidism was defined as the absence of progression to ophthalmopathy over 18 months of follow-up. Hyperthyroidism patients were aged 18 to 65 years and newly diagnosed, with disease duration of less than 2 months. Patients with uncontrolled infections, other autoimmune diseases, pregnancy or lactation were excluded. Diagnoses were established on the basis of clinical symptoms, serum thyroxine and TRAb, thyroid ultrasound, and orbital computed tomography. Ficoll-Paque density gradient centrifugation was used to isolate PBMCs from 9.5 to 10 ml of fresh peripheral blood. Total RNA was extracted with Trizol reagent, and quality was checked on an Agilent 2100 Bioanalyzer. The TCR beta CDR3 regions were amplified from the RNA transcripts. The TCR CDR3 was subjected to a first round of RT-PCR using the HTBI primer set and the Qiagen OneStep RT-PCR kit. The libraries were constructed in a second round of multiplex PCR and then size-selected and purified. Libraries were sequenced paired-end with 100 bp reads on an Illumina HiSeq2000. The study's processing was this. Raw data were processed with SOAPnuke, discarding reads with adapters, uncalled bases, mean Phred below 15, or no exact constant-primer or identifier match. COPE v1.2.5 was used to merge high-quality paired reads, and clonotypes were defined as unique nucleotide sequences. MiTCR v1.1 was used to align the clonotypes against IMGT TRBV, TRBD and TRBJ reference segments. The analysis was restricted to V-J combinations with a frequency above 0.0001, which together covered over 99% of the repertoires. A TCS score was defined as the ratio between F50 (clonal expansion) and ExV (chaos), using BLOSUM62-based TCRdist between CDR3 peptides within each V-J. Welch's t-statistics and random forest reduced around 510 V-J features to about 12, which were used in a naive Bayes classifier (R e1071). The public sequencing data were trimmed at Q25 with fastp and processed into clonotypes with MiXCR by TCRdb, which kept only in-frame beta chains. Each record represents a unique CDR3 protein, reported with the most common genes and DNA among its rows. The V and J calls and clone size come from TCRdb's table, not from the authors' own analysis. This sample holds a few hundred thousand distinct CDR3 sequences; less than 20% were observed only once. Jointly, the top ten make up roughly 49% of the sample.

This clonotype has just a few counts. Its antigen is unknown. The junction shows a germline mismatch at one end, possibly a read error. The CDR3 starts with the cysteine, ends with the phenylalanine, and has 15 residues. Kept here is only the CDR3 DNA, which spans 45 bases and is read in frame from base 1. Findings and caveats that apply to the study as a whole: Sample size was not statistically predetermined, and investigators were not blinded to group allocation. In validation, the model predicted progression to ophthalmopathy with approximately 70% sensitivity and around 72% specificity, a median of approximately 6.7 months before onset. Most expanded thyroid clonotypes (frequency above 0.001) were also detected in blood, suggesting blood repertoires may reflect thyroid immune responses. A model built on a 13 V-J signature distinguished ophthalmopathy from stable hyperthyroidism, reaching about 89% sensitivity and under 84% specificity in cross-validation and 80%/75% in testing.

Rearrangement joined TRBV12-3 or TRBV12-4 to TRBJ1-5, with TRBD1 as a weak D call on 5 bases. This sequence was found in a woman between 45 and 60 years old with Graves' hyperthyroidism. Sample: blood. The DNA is TGTACCAGCAGTTTGGACACGGGGCCAGGTCAGCCCCAGCATTTT. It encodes CTSSLDTGPGQPQHF.